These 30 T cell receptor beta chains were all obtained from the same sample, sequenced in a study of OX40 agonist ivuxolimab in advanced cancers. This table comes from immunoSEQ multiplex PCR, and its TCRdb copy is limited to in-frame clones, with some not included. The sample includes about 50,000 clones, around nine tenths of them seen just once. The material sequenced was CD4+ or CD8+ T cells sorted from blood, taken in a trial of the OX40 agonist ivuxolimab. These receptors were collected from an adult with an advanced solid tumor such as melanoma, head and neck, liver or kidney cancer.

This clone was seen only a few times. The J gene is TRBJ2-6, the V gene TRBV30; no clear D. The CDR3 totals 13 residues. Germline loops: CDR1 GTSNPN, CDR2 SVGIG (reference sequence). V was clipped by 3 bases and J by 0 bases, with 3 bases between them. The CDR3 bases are TGTGCCTGGAGCCACTCTGGGGCCAACGTCCTGACTTTC. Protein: CAWSHSGANVLTF.

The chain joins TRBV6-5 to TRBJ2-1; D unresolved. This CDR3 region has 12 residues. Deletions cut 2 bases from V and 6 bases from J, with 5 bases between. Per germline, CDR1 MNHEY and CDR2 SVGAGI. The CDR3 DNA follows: TGTGCCAGCAGTTACGACCTCAATGAGCAGTTCTTC. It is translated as CASSYDLNEQFF.

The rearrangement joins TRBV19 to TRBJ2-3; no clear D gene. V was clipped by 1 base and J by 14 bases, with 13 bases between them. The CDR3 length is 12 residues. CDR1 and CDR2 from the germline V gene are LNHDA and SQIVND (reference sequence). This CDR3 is CASSIGADNLYF. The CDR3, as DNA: TGTGCCAGTAGTATAGGGGCCGACAATTTGTATTTT. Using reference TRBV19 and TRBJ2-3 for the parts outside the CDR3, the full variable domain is DGGITQSPKYLFRKEGQNVTLSCEQNLNHDAMYWYRQDPGQGLRLIYYSQIVNDFQKGDIAEGYSVSREKKESFPLTVTSAQKNPTAFYLCASSIGADNLYFGPGTRLTVL.

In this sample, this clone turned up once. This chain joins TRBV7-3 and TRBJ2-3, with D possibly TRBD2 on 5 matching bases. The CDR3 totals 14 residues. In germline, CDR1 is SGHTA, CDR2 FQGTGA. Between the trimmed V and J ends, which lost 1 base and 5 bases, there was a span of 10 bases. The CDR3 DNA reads TGTGCCAGCAGCTTAATTGGGGAGAAAGATACGCAGTATTTT. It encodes CASSLIGEKDTQYF.

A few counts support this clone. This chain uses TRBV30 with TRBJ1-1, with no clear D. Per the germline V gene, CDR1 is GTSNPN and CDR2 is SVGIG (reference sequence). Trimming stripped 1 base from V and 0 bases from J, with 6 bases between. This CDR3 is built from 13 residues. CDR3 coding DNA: TGTGCCTGGAGTGGAGGGATGAACACTGAAGCTTTCTTT. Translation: CAWSGGMNTEAFF. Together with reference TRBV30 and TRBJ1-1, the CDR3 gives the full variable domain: SQTIHQWPATLVQPVGSPLSLECTVEGTSNPNLYWYRQAAGRGLQLLFYSVGIGQISSEVPQNLSASRPQDRQFILSSKKLLLSDSGFYLCAWSGGMNTEAFFGQGTRLTVV.

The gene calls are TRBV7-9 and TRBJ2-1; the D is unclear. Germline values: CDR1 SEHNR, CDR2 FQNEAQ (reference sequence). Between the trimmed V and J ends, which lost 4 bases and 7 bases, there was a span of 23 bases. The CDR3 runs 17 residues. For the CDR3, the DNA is TGTGCCAGCAGCTCAAAAGGGTCCGTACTTCTTACAAATGAGCAGTTCTTC. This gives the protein CASSSKGSVLLTNEQFF.

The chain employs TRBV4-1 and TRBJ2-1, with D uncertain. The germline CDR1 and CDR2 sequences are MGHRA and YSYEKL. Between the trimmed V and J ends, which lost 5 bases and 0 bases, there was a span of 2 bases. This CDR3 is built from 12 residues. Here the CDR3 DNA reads TGCGCCAGCAGCGACTCCTACAATGAGCAGTTCTTC. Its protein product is CASSDSYNEQFF.

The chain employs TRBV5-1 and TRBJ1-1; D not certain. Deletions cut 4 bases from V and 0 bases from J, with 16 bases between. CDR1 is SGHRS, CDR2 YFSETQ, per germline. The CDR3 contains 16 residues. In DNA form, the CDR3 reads TGCGCCAGCAGCCCACCGGCAGTAGGGTTGAACACTGAAGCTTTCTTT. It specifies CASSPPAVGLNTEAFF.

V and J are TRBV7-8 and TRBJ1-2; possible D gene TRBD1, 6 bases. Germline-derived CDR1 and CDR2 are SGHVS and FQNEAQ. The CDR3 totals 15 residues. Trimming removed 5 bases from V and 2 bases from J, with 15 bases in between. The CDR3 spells CASSTHPDSNYGYTF. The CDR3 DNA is TGTGCCAGCAGCACCCACCCGGACAGCAACTATGGCTACACCTTC. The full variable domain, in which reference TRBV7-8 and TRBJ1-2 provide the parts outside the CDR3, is GAGVSQSPRYKVAKRGQDVALRCDPISGHVSLFWYQQALGQGPEFLTYFQNEAQLDKSGLPSDRFFAERPEGSVSTLKIQRTQQEDSAVYLCASSTHPDSNYGYTFGSGTRLTVV.

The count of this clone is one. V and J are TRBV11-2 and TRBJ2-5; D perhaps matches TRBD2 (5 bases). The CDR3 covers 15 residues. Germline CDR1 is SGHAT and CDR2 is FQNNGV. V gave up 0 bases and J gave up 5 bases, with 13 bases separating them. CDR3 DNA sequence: TGTGCCAGCAGCTTAGAGGAACTACGCGGGGAGACCCAGTACTTC. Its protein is CASSLEELRGETQYF.

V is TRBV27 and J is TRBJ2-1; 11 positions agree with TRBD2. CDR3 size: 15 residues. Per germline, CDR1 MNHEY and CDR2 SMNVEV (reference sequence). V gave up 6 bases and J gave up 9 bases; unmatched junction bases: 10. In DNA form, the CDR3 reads TGTGCCAGCAGCCCGCTAGCGGGAGGAGGTAGTGAGCAGTTCTTC. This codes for CASSPLAGGGSEQFF.

The CDR3 bases are TGTGCCAGCAGCTTAGCGCCGACAGGGGAGGCTTTCTTT. Translation gives CASSLAPTGEAFF. V and J are TRBV7-9 and TRBJ1-1; 8 bases match TRBD1. The germline V gene has CDR1 SEHNR and CDR2 FQNEAQ (reference sequence). J gave up 11 bases and V 0 bases, and 5 bases lay outside the gene matches. The CDR3 has 13 amino acids.

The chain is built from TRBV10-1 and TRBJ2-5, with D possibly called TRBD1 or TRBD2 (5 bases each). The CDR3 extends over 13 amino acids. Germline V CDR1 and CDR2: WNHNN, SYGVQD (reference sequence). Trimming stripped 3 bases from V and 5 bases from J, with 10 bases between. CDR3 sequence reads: CASSEIEGETQYF. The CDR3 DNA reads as TGCGCCAGCAGTGAAATCGAGGGGGAGACCCAGTACTTC.

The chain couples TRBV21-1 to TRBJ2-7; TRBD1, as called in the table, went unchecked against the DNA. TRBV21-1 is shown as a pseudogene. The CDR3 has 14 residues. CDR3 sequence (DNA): TGTGCCAGCACACCGGACAGGAGCTCCTACGAGCAGTACTTC. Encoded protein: CASTPDRSSYEQYF.

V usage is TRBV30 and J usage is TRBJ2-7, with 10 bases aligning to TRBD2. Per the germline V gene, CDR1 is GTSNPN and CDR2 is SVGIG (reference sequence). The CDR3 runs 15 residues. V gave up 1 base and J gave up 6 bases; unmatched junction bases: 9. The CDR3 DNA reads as TGTGCCTGGAGTGCTCTAGCGGGAGTACCCGGCGAGCAGTACTTC. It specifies CAWSALAGVPGEQYF.

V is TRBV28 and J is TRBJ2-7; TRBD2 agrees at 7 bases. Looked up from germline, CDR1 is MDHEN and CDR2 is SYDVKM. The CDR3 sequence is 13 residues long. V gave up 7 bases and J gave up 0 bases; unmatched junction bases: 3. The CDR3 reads CASNGGSSYEQYF. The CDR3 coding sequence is TGTGCCAGCAACGGCGGGAGCTCCTACGAGCAGTACTTC.

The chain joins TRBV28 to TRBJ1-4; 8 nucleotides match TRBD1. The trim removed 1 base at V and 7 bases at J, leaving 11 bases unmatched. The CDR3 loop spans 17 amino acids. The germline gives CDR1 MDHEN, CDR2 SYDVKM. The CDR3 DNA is TGTGCCAGCAGTTTATCCCGCATGTGGACAGGGAGTGAAAAACTGTTTTTT. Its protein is CASSLSRMWTGSEKLFF.

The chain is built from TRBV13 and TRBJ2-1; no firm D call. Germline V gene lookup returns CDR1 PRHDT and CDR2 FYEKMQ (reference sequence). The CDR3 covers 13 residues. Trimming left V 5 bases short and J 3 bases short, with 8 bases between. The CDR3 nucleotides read TGTGCCAGCAGCCCAAACCGCTACAATGAGCAGTTCTTC. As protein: CASSPNRYNEQFF.

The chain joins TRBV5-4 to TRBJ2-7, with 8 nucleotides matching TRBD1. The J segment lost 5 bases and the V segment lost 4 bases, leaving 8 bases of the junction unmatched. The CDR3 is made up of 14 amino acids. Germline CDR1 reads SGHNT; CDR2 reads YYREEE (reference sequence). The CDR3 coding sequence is TGTGCCAGCAGCCCCTGGACAGGGCTCGACGAGCAGTACTTC. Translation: CASSPWTGLDEQYF.

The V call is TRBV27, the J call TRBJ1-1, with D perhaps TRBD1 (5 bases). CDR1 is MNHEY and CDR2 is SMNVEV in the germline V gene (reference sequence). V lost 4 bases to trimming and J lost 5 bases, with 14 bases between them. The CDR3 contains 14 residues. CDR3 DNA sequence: TGTGCCAGCAGTTCCGGGGCCTGGGCAACTGAAGCTTTCTTT. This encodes CASSSGAWATEAFF.

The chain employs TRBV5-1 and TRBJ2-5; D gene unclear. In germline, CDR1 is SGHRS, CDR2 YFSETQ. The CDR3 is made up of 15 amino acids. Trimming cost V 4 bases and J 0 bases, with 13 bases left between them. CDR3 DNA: TGCGCCAGCAGCCAAGGAAGGATCTACCAAGAGACCCAGTACTTC. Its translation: CASSQGRIYQETQYF.

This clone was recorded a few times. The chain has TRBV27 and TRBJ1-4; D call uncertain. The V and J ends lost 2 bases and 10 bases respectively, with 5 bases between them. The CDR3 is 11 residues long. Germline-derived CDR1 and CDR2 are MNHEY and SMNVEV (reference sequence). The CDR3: CASSLGGKLFF. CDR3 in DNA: TGTGCCAGCAGTTTAGGCGGAAAACTGTTTTTT.

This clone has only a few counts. The CDR3 sequence: CASSPTGRGGYTEAFF. CDR3 nucleotides: TGTGCCAGCAGCCCCACCGGTCGGGGGGGGTATACTGAAGCTTTCTTT. The chain joins TRBV9 to TRBJ1-1; D is perhaps TRBD1 (5 bases). Germline CDR1 SGDLS, CDR2 YYNGEE. Trimming pared 4 bases from V and 5 bases from J, leaving 21 bases between. The CDR3 loop spans 16 amino acids.

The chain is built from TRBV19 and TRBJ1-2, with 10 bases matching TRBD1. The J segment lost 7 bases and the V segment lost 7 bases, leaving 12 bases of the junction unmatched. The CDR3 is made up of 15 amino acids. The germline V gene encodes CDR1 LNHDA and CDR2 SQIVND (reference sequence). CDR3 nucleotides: TGTGCCAGTACCATGGCCGGGACAGGGGACGTTGGCTACACCTTC. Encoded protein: CASTMAGTGDVGYTF.

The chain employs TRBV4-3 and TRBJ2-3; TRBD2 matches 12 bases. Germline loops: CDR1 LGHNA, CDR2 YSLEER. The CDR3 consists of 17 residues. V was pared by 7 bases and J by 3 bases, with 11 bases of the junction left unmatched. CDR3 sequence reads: CASTEGASGRGTDTQYF. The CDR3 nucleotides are TGCGCCAGCACGGAAGGGGCTAGCGGGAGGGGGACAGATACGCAGTATTTT.

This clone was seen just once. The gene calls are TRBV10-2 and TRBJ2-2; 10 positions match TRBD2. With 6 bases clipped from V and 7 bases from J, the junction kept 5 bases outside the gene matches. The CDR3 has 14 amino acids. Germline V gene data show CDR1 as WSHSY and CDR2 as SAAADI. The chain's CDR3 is CASSPSGGGGELFF. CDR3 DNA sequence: TGCGCCAGCAGCCCTAGCGGGGGTGGCGGGGAGCTGTTTTTT.

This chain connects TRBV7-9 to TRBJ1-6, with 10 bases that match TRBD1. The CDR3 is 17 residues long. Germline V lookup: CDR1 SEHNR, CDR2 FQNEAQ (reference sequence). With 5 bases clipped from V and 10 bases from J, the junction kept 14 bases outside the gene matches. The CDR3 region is CASSGRDRGSLISPLHF. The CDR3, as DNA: TGTGCCAGCAGCGGGAGGGACAGGGGCTCTTTGATCTCACCCCTCCACTTT. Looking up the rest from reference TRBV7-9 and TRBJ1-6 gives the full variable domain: DTGVSQNPRHKITKRGQNVTFRCDPISEHNRLYWYRQTLGQGPEFLTYFQNEAQLEKSRLLSDRFSAERPKGSFSTLEIQRTEQGDSAMYLCASSGRDRGSLISPLHFGNGTRLTVT.

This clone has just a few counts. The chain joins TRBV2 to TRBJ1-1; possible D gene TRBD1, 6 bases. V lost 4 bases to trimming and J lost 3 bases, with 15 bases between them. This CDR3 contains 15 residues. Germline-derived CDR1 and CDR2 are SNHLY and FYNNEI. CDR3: CASSAQQGLDTEAFF. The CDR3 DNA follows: TGTGCCAGCAGTGCACAACAGGGTTTGGACACTGAAGCTTTCTTT. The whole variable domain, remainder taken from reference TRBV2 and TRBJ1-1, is EPEVTQTPSHQVTQMGQEVILRCVPISNHLYFYWYRQILGQKVEFLVSFYNNEISEKSEIFDDQFSVERPDGSNFTLKIRSTKLEDSAMYFCASSAQQGLDTEAFFGQGTRLTVV.

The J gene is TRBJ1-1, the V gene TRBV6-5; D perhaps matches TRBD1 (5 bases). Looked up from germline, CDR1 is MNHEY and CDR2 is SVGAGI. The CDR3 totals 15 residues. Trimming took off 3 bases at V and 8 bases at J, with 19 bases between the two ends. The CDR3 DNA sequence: TGTGCCAGCAGTTATTCCAGGATGGGGCCGGGGGAAGCTTTCTTT. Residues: CASSYSRMGPGEAFF.

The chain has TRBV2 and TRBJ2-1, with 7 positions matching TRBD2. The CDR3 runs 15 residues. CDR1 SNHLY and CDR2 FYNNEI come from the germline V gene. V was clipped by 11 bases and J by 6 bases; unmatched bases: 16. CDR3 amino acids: CADQPRGEYGNEQFF. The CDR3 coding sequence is TGTGCCGATCAACCTCGGGGGGAGTATGGCAATGAGCAGTTCTTC.